The present T cell receptor (beta chain) was sequenced within a study of blood T cell repertoires in COVID-19. TCRdb's table, derived via immunoSEQ multiplex PCR, lists solely in-frame clones and lacks some. The sample lists about 230,000 clones; about 80% were seen once. The origin of this receptor is a woman between 50 and 59 years old with acute or convalescent COVID-19. Sequences were obtained from peripheral blood.

The CDR3 reads CASSILPGRGTDTQYF. CDR3 coding DNA: TGTGCCAGTAGTATTTTGCCAGGGAGGGGCACAGATACGCAGTATTTT. The chain links TRBV19 to TRBJ2-3; 7 nucleotides line up with TRBD2. J lost 1 base, V lost 3 bases, and 7 bases had no gene match. Germline V CDR1 and CDR2: LNHDA, SQIVND (reference sequence). The CDR3 covers 16 residues.